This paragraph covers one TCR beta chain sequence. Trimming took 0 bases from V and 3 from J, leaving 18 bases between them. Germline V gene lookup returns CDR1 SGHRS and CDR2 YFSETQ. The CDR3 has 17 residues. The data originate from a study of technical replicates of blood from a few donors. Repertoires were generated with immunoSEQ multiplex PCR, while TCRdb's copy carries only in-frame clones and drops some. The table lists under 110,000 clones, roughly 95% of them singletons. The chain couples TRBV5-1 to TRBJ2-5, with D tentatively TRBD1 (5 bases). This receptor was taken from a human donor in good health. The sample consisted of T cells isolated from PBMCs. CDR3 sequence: CASSLDGYRPTEETQYF. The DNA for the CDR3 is TGCGCCAGCAGCTTGGACGGGTACAGGCCTACAGAAGAGACCCAGTACTTC.